Below, 3 T cell receptor beta chains from the same sample are listed, as sequenced in a study of T cell responses to AZD1222 COVID-19 vaccine. Only in-frame clones appear in the TCRdb table, and some are missing; sequencing was by immunoSEQ multiplex PCR. The sample records 150,000 to 180,000 clones, about 88% being singletons. This material consisted of peripheral blood, taken on day 0 of AZD1222 vaccination. The receptors were gathered from an adult in good health.

The chain employs TRBV2 and TRBJ1-1; possible D gene TRBD1, 5 bases. In germline, CDR1 is SNHLY, CDR2 FYNNEI. The ends were cut back, 5 bases at V and 4 bases at J, with 11 bases in the middle. The CDR3 runs 13 residues. Here the CDR3 DNA reads TGTGCCAGCAGTCAACAGGTCTCCACTGAAGCTTTCTTT. Its translation: CASSQQVSTEAFF.

This chain uses TRBV29-1 with TRBJ2-5, with D possibly being TRBD2 (5 bases). The CDR3 length is 12 residues. Trimming cost V 7 bases and J 5 bases, with 14 bases left between them. Germline CDR1 is SQVTM and CDR2 is ANQGSEA. Here the CDR3 DNA reads TGCAGCGGCCGAACGGGGTTGGAGACCCAGTACTTC. Protein sequence: CSGRTGLETQYF.

The CDR3 protein is CASSQSITGDTEAFF. DNA for the CDR3: TGTGCCAGCAGCCAAAGCATCACCGGAGACACTGAAGCTTTCTTT. The chain carries TRBV14 and TRBJ1-1; D ambiguous. The CDR3 spans 15 residues. The V and J ends lost 2 bases and 3 bases respectively, with 13 bases between them. Germline lookup yields CDR1 SGHDN and CDR2 FVKESK.